These 6 T cell receptor beta chains came from one sample sequenced in a study of human T cells and chemical hapten exposure. As for time point: patch test 3, about 24 weeks after DPC sensitization. Documented treatment: therapeutic diphenylcyclopropenone sensitization with weekly scalp DPC. MiXCR was run by TCRdb on the RACE reads, yielding one entry per CDR3 protein. The sample includes 70,000 or so distinct CDR3 sequences, around 10% of them seen just once. Specimen: whole blood, collected in connection with sensitization to the hapten diphenylcyclopropenone (DPC). Receptors were obtained from a woman aged 45-60 years with alopecia areata. Some clones in this sample may be carry-over from other donors' samples.

At least ten counts were recorded for this clonotype. Written as DNA, the CDR3 is TGTGCCAGCTCACCACGACAGGGGGATCAGCCCCAGCATTTT. This sequence encodes CASSPRQGDQPQHF. The rearrangement uses TRBV18 and TRBJ1-5; 9 bases align to TRBD1. Germline CDR1 is KGHSH and CDR2 is LQKENI. Germline trimming cut 1 base from V and 5 bases from J; bases unmatched to any gene: 0. The CDR3 length is 14 residues.

This clonotype came up many times. This chain joins TRBV12-3 or TRBV12-4 and TRBJ2-1, with 8 bases that match TRBD2. This CDR3 is 15 amino acids long. The ends lost 2 bases at V and 10 bases at J; junction bases unmatched: 10. The CDR3 region is CASSLLVGRAGEQFF. The DNA of the CDR3 is TGTGCCAGCAGTTTATTAGTCGGGAGGGCCGGGGAGCAGTTCTTC.

At least ten counts were recorded for this clonotype. The chain recombines TRBV21-1 with TRBJ1-3. TRBV21-1 is marked as a pseudogene. The CDR3 loop spans 18 amino acids. The CDR3 loop is CASSKIALAGGIRNTIYF. The CDR3 DNA sequence: TGTGCCAGCAGCAAAATTGCATTGGCCGGCGGGATCAGAAACACCATATATTTT.

This clonotype was observed a few times. This chain uses TRBV18 with TRBJ1-1; 8 positions match TRBD1. Germline-derived CDR1 and CDR2 are KGHSH and LQKENI. The V and J ends lost 3 bases and 6 bases, in that order; junction bases with no gene match: 3. The CDR3 extends over 13 amino acids. The CDR3: CASSPGQGPEAFF. The CDR3 DNA follows: TGTGCCAGCTCACCCGGACAGGGTCCTGAAGCTTTCTTT. The whole variable domain, remainder taken from reference TRBV18 and TRBJ1-1, is NAGVMQNPRHLVRRRGQEARLRCSPMKGHSHVYWYRQLPEEGLKFMVYLQKENIIDESGMPKERFSAEFPKEGPSILRIQQVVRGDSAAYFCASSPGQGPEAFFGQGTRLTVV.

The chain carries TRBV7-9 and TRBJ2-3, with D uncertain. Germline V gene data show CDR1 as SEHNR and CDR2 as FQNEAQ (reference sequence). The CDR3 has 14 residues. V lost 6 bases and J lost 1, with 11 bases in between. CDR3 coding DNA: TGTGCCAGCAGTCAAGTGACGGGCACAGATACGCAGTATTTT. It codes for CASSQVTGTDTQYF.

This clonotype was seen repeatedly, ten times or more. V and J are TRBV2 and TRBJ2-7; 7 bases match TRBD2. Germline V lookup: CDR1 SNHLY, CDR2 FYNNEI. CDR3 length equals 14 residues. The V and J ends lost 4 bases and 3 bases, in that order; junction bases with no gene match: 6. The CDR3 nucleotides read TGTGCCAGCAGTGTACCTAGCGGATACTACGAGCAGTACTTC. It codes for CASSVPSGYYEQYF.